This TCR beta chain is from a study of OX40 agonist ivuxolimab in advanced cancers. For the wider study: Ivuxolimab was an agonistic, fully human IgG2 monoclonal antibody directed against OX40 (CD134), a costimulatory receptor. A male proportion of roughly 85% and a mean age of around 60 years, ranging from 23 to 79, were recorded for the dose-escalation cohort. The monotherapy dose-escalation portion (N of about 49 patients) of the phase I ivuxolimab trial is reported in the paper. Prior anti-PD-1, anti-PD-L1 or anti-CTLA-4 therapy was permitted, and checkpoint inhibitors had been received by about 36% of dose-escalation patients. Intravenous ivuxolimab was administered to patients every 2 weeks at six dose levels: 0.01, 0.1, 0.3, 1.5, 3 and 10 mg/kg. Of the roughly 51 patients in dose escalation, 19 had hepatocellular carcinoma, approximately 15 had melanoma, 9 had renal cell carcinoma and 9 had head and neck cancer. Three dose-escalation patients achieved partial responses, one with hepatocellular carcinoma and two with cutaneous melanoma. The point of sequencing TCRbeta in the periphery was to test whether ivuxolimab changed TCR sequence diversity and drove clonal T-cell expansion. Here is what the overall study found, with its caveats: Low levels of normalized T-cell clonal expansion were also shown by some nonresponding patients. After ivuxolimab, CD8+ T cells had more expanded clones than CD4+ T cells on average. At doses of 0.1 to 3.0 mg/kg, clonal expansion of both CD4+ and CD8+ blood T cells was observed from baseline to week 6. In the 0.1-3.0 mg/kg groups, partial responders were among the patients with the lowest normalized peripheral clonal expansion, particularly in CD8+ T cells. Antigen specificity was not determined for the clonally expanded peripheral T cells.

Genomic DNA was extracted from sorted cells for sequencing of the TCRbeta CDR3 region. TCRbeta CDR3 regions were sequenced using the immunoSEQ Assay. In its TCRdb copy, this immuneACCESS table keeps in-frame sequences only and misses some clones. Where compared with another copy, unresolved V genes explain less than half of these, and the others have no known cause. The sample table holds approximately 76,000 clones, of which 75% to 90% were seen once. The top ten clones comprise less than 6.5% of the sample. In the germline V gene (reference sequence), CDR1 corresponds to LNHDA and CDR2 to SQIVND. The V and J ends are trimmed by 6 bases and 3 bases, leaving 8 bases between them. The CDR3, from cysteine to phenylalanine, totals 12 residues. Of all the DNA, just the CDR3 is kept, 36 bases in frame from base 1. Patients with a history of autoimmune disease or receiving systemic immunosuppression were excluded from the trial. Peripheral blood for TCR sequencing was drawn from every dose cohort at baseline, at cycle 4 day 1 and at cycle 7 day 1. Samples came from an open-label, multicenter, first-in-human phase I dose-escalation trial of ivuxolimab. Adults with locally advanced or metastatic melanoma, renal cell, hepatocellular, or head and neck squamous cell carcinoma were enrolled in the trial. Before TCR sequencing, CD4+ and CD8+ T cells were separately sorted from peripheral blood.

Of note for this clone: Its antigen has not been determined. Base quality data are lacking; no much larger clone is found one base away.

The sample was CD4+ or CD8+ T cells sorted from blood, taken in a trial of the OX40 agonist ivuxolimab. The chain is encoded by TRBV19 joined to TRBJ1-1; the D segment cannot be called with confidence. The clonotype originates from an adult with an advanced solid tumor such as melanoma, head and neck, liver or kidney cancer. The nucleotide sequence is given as TGTGCCAGTAGAGACCGGGACACTGAAGCTTTCTTT. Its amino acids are CASRDRDTEAFF. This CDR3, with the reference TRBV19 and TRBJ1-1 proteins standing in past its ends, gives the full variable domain DGGITQSPKYLFRKEGQNVTLSCEQNLNHDAMYWYRQDPGQGLRLIYYSQIVNDFQKGDIAEGYSVSREKKESFPLTVTSAQKNPTAFYLCASRDRDTEAFFGQGTRLTVV.